This T cell receptor beta chain derives from a study of control samples from healthy donors and cancer patients. Generated by immunoSEQ multiplex PCR, the TCRdb table keeps only in-frame clones and is missing some. The profile shows about 120,000 clones, about 87% of them singletons. Germline V gene data show CDR1 as SEHNR and CDR2 as FQNEAQ (reference sequence). V was shortened by 3 bases and J by 8 bases, with 16 bases between the two germline ends. This CDR3 contains 14 residues. The receptor was derived from a man aged 25-45 years in good health. The specimen sequenced was blood. This chain uses TRBV7-9 with TRBJ1-1; D possibly corresponds to TRBD1 (5 bases). Here the CDR3 reads CASSLNPGAGEAFF. In nucleotides, the CDR3 is TGTGCCAGCAGCTTGAATCCCGGGGCAGGGGAAGCTTTCTTT.